This TCR beta chain was observed in a study of blood T cell repertoires in COVID-19. Measured with immunoSEQ multiplex PCR; TCRdb has only the in-frame clones, and not every one. The sample contains fewer than 250,000 clones, about nine tenths of which appear only once. The CDR3 has 15 residues. Trimming removed 5 bases from V and 3 bases from J, with 13 bases in between. Germline V gives CDR1 LNHDA, CDR2 SQIVND (reference sequence). Sequenced: peripheral blood. The chain is built from TRBV19 and TRBJ2-2, with a possible D match to TRBD1 (6 bases). This TCR was sampled from a man in his fifties with acute or convalescent COVID-19. The CDR3 nucleotides read TGTGCCAGTAGTGACTCCGGGACATACACCGGGGAGCTGTTTTTT. Translated: CASSDSGTYTGELFF.